The next 15 T cell receptor beta chains were all read from a single sample in a study of identical twins (dated by TCRdb to the mid-2010s). To prepare the library, 5' RACE was applied. TCRdb shows the sequencer as Illumina HiSeq 2000. The raw public reads went through TCRdb reprocessing: fastp at Q25, MiXCR clone calling, in-frame beta chains kept. Rows matching on CDR3 protein sequence are summarized as one entry with the most common DNA and genes. In this sample the table shows roughly 690,000 distinct CDR3 sequences, over 20% of which occur a single time. Clones ranked in the top ten supply roughly 4.3% of the sample. The same data also contributed to another study, on T cells expressing NK-cell markers.

Sequenced sample: PBMCs. Source of these receptors: a woman younger than 35 in good health.

This clonotype was observed a handful of times. The chain uses TRBV7-2 and TRBJ1-2, with D possibly TRBD1 on 5 matching bases. This CDR3 contains 15 residues. Trimming shortened V by 5 bases and J by 6 bases, and 19 bases separated the two germline ends. Germline V gene data show CDR1 as SGHTA and CDR2 as FQGNSA. The CDR3 nucleotides are TGTGCCAGCAGCCCAAGCGGGGGTACGGGTGATGGCTACACCTTC. Protein product: CASSPSGGTGDGYTF.

The V gene is TRBV14, the J gene TRBJ2-5, with a weak D call TRBD2 (6 bases). The CDR3 is 14 residues long. V shed 0 bases and J shed 7 bases, with 12 bases lying between them. Germline V lookup: CDR1 SGHDN, CDR2 FVKESK. Written as DNA, the CDR3 is TGTGCCAGCAGCCAAGAGACTAGAATTGGGACCCAGTACTTC. Amino acid sequence: CASSQETRIGTQYF.

This clonotype was detected only a few times. This sequence joins TRBV7-9 and TRBJ1-1; D call uncertain. The V gene's germline CDR1 is SEHNR and CDR2 FQNEAQ (reference sequence). Trimming took 4 bases from V and 0 from J, leaving 6 bases between them. This CDR3 spans 13 amino acids. For the CDR3, the DNA is TGTGCCAGCAGCTCGGTGGTGAACACTGAAGCTTTCTTT. Its translation is CASSSVVNTEAFF.

This chain links TRBV27 with TRBJ2-3; 12 nucleotides match TRBD2. The germline V gene encodes CDR1 MNHEY and CDR2 SMNVEV (reference sequence). The V and J ends lost 8 bases and 3 bases, in that order; junction bases with no gene match: 9. The CDR3 is made up of 16 amino acids. This chain's CDR3 is CASRIQTSGRTDTQYF. CDR3 nucleotides: TGTGCCAGCCGGATCCAGACTAGCGGGAGAACAGATACGCAGTATTTT.

This clonotype was seen a handful of times. The gene calls are TRBV6-4 and TRBJ2-1; 9 bases match TRBD2. Trimming took 0 bases from V and 7 from J; bases not matched to a gene: 7. CDR1 is MRHNA, CDR2 SNTAGT, per germline. This CDR3 has 16 amino acids. In DNA form, the CDR3 reads TGTGCCAGCAGTGACTCTGGCGGGGGGGCTAAGAATGAGCAGTTCTTC. Residues: CASSDSGGGAKNEQFF.

The J gene is TRBJ2-7, the V gene TRBV7-9; 7 nucleotides match TRBD1. The CDR3 extends over 14 amino acids. CDR1 and CDR2 from the germline V gene are SEHNR and FQNEAQ (reference sequence). Germline trimming cut 5 bases from V and 5 bases from J; bases unmatched to any gene: 9. CDR3: CASSDITGAHEQYF. In DNA form, the CDR3 reads TGTGCCAGCAGCGATATCACAGGGGCGCACGAGCAGTACTTC.

This clonotype was counted a few times. The chain is built from TRBV5-1 and TRBJ2-1, with 7 bases identical to TRBD2. Losses at the gene ends were 4 bases for V and 2 bases for J; bases not matched to a gene: 3. This CDR3 is built from 14 residues. Germline CDR1 reads SGHRS; CDR2 reads YFSETQ. CDR3 protein: CASSLAVTYNEQFF. In DNA form, the CDR3 reads TGCGCCAGCAGCCTAGCGGTCACCTACAATGAGCAGTTCTTC.

The CDR3 protein is CASSLRGGLQESYEQYF. CDR3 coding DNA: TGTGCCAGCAGCTTAAGGGGGGGACTACAAGAGAGCTACGAGCAGTACTTC. The rearrangement links TRBV7-9 to TRBJ2-7; weak D call: TRBD2 (7 bases). Germline V gene lookup returns CDR1 SEHNR and CDR2 FQNEAQ (reference sequence). This CDR3 is 17 amino acids long. The germline V and J ends were trimmed by 2 bases and 3 bases, with 20 bases remaining between them.

Ten or more counts support this clonotype. V usage is TRBV5-1 and J usage is TRBJ1-5; D gene unclear. V shed 0 bases and J shed 1 base, with 8 bases lying between them. Germline-derived CDR1 and CDR2 are SGHRS and YFSETQ. The CDR3 has 15 amino acids. The CDR3 DNA follows: TGCGCCAGCAGCTTGGGCTCGGGCAGCAATCAGCCCCAGCATTTT. Translating gives CASSLGSGSNQPQHF.

About this clonotype: A junction boundary mismatches the germline segment, possibly from a read error. V is TRBV4-3 and J is TRBJ2-7; no clear D. The CDR3 consists of 13 residues. Germline CDR1 reads LGHNA; CDR2 reads YSLEER. For the CDR3, the DNA is TGCGCCAGCAGCCATAGCCGGGCCTCGCCCCCCGACTTC. Its translation is CASSHSRASPPDF.

This clonotype was seen only a few times. This sequence joins TRBV20-1 and TRBJ2-5; 7 bases agree with TRBD1. Germline CDR1 is DFQATT and CDR2 is SNEGSKA (reference sequence). Trimming took 6 bases from V and 3 from J; bases not matched to a gene: 10. CDR3 length: 14 amino acids. The CDR3 loop reads CSAFRVGGEETQYF. DNA of the CDR3: TGCAGTGCGTTCAGGGTAGGGGGCGAAGAGACCCAGTACTTC.

The gene calls are TRBV25-1 and TRBJ2-6, with D maybe TRBD2 (5 bases). This CDR3 is 15 amino acids long. Trimming cost V 2 bases and J 2 bases, with 7 bases left between them. Germline CDR1 and CDR2: MGHDK and SYGVNS. This CDR3 reads CASSEAEAGANVLTF. The CDR3 region has the DNA TGTGCCAGCAGTGAAGCGGAGGCTGGGGCCAACGTCCTGACTTTC.

This clonotype occurred a few times. The V gene is TRBV12-3 or TRBV12-4, the J gene TRBJ2-3; 8 bases are shared with TRBD1. Trimming cost V 5 bases and J 4 bases; bases outside gene matches: 5. This CDR3 region has 14 residues. The DNA for the CDR3 is TGTGCCAGCAGTAGGGCAGGGGGCGCAGATACGCAGTATTTT. It translates to CASSRAGGADTQYF.

For the CDR3, the DNA is TGTGCCAGCAGCTCAGACAGGGCCGGGAACAATGAGCAGTTCTTC. This codes for CASSSDRAGNNEQFF. The genes are TRBV7-2 and TRBJ2-1, with 7 bases aligning to TRBD1. CDR1 is SGHTA and CDR2 is FQGNSA in the germline V gene. CDR3 size: 15 residues. V trimming: 4 bases; J trimming: 5 bases; junction bases outside the gene matches: 8.

CDR3 sequence reads: CASSGDSREQYF. CDR3 sequence (DNA): TGTGCCAGCAGTGGGGACTCTAGAGAGCAGTACTTC. This chain connects TRBV12-3 or TRBV12-4 to TRBJ2-7, with a possible D match to TRBD2 (6 bases). Trimming pared 5 bases from V and 7 bases from J, leaving 12 bases between. This CDR3 is 12 amino acids long.